Listed here is a single T cell receptor (beta chain). The entry originates in a study of T cell changes during pregnancy in multiple sclerosis. The method was immunoSEQ multiplex PCR; TCRdb's version includes in-frame clones alone and lacks a portion of them. The data hold some 39,000 clones, with around 91% observed a single time. V was pared by 2 bases and J by 2 bases, with 16 bases between. The CDR3 is 16 residues long. Germline V gene sequence: CDR1 SGHVS, CDR2 FNYEAQ. The receptor was isolated from a female donor in good health, enrolled as a control in a pregnancy study. The source material was CD4+ T cells from peripheral blood mononuclear cells, sampled in the second trimester of pregnancy. The chain joins TRBV7-6 to TRBJ2-7, with D tentatively TRBD1 (5 bases). CDR3 nucleotide sequence: TGTGCCAGCAGCTTATCGGCAGGCCCAGGGACCTACGAGCAGTACTTC. As protein: CASSLSAGPGTYEQYF.